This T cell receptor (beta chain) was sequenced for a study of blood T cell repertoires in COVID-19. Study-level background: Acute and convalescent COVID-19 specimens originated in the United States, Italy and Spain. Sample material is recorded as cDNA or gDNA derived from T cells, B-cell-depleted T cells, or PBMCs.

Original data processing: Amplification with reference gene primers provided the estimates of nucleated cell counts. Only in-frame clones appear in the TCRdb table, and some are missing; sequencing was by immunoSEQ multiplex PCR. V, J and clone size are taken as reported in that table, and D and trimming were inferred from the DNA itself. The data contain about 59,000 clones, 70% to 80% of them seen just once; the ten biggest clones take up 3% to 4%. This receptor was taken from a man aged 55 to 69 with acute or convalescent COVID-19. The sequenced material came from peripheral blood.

The CDR3, as DNA: TGTGCCAGCAGCCATGGTAGAAACTACGAGCAGTACTTC. This codes for CASSHGRNYEQYF. The genes are TRBV3-1 (or the pseudogene TRBV3-2) and TRBJ2-7; no definite D call. The CDR3 has 13 residues. Germline V CDR1 and CDR2: LGHDT, YNNKEL (reference sequence). The V end was cut by 3 bases, the J end by 3 bases, with 9 bases between.